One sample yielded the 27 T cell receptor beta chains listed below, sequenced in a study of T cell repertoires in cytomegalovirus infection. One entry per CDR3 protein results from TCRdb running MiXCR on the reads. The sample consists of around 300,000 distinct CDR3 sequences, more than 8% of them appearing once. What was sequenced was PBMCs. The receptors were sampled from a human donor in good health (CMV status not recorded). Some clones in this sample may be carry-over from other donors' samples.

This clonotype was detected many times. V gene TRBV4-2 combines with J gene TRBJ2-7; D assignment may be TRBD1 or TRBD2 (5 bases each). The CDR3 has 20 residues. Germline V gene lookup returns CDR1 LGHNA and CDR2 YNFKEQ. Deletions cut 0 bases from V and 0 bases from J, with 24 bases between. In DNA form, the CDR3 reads TGTGCCAGCAGCCAAGAGAGGGTTCAGCAGGGCGGCACCAGCTCCTACGAGCAGTACTTC. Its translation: CASSQERVQQGGTSSYEQYF.

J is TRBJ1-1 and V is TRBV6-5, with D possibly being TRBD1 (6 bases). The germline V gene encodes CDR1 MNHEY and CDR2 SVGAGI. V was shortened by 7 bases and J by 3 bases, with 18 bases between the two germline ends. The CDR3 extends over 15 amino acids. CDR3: CASTQGGGGHTEAFF. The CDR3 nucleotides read TGTGCCAGCACCCAAGGGGGGGGGGGACACACTGAAGCTTTCTTT.

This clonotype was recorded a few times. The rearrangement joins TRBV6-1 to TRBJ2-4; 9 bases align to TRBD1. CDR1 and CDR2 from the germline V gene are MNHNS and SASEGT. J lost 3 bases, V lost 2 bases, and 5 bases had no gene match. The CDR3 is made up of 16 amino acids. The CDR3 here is CASSERQGVDKNIQYF. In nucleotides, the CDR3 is TGTGCCAGCAGTGAAAGACAGGGGGTGGACAAAAACATTCAGTACTTC.

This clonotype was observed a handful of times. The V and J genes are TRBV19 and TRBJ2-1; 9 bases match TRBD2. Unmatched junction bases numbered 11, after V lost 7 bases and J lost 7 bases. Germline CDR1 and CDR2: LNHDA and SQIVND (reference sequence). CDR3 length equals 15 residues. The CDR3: CASTQISGRLNEQFF. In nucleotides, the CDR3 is TGTGCCAGTACCCAAATTAGCGGGAGATTAAATGAGCAGTTCTTC.

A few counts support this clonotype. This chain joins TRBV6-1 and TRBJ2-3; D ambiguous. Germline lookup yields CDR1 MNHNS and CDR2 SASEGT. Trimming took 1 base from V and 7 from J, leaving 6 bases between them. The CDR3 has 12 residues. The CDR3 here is CASSEVFHTQYF. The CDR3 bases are TGTGCCAGCAGTGAAGTGTTCCATACGCAGTATTTT.

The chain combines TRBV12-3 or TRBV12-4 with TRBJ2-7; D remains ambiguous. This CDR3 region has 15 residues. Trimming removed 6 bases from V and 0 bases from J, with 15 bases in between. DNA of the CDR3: TGTGCCAGCAGCCCTTCGAAAGCGTACTCCTACGAGCAGTACTTC. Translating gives CASSPSKAYSYEQYF.

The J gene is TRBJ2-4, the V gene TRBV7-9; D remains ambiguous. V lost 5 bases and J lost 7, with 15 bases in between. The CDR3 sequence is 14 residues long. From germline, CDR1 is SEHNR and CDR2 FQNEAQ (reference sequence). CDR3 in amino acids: CASSTSRLVNIQYF. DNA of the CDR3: TGTGCCAGCAGCACAAGTAGGCTAGTGAACATTCAGTACTTC.

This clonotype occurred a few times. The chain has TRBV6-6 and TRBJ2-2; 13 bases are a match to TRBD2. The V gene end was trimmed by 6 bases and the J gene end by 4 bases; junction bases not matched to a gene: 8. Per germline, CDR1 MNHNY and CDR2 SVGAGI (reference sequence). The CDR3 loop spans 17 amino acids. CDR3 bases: TGTGCCAGCAGGGTACTAGCGGGAGGGCCGGGCACCGGGGAGCTGTTTTTT. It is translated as CASRVLAGGPGTGELFF.

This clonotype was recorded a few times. In DNA form, the CDR3 reads TGTGCCAGCAGCTGGACAGGGTTGCACACTGAAGCTTTCTTT. It yields the protein CASSWTGLHTEAFF. This chain joins TRBV27 and TRBJ1-1; 8 nucleotides line up with TRBD1. Germline CDR1 and CDR2: MNHEY and SMNVEV (reference sequence). The ends lost 6 bases at V and 3 bases at J; junction bases unmatched: 6. The CDR3 consists of 14 residues.

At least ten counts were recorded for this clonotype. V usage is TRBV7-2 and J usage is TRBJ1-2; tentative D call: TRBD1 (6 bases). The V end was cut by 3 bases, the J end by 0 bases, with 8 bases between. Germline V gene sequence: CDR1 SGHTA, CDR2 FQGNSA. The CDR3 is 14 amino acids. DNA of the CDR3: TGTGCCAGCAGCTTCAGGACAGCTAACTATGGCTACACCTTC. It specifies CASSFRTANYGYTF.

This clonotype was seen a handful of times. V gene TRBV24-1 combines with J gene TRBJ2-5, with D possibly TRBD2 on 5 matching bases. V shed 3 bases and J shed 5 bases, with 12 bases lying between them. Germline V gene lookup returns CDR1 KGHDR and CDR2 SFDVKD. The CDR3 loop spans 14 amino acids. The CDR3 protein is CATSDPRTSETQYF. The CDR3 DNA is TGTGCCACCAGTGATCCTCGGACTTCGGAGACCCAGTACTTC.

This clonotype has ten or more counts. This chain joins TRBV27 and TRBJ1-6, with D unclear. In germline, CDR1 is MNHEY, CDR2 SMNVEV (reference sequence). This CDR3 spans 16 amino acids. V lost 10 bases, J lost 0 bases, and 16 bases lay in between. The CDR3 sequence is CATRAGSSSYNSPLHF. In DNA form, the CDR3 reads TGTGCCACCCGGGCGGGGTCAAGCTCCTATAATTCACCCCTCCACTTT.

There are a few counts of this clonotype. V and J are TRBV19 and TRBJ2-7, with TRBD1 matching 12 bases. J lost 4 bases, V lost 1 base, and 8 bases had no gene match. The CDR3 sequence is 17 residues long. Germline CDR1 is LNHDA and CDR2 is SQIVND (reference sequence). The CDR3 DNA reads TGTGCCAGTAGTATAGGAGCCGGGACAGGGGGCTTGTACGAGCAGTACTTC. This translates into CASSIGAGTGGLYEQYF.

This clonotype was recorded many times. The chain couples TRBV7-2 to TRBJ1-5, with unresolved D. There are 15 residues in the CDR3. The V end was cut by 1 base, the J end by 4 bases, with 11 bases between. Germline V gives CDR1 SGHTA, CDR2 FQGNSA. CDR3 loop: CASSLVKSANQPQHF. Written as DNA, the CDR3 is TGTGCCAGCAGCTTAGTTAAGTCAGCTAATCAGCCCCAGCATTTT.

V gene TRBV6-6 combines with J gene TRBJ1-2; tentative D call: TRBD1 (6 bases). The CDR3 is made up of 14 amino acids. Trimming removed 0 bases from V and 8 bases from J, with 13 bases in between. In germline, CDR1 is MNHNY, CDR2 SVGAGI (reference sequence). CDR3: CASSYSTQGNGYTF. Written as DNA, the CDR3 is TGTGCCAGCAGTTACTCGACTCAGGGGAACGGCTACACCTTC.

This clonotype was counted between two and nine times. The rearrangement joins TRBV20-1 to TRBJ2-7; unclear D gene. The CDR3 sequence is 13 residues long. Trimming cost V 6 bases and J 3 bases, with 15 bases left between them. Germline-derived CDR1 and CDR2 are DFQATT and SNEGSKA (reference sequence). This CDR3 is CSARRVGLYEQYF. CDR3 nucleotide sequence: TGCAGTGCCCGACGAGTCGGTCTCTACGAGCAGTACTTC.

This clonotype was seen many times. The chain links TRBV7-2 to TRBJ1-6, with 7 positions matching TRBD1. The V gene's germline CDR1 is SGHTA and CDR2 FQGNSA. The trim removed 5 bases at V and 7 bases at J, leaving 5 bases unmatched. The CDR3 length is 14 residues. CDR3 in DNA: TGTGCCAGCAGCCCAACAGGGGCCAATTCACCCCTCCACTTT. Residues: CASSPTGANSPLHF.

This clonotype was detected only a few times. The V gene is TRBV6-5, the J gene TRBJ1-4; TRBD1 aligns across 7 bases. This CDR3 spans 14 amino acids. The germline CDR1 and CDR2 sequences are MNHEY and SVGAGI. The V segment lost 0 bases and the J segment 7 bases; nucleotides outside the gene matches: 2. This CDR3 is CASSYSTGSEKLFF. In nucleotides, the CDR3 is TGTGCCAGCAGTTACTCGACAGGGAGTGAAAAACTGTTTTTT.

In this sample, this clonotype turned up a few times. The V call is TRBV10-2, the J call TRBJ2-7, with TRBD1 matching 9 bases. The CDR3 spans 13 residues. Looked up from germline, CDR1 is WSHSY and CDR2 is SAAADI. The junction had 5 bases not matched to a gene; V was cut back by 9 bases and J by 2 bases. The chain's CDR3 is CASRQGVTYEQYF. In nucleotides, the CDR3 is TGCGCCAGTAGACAGGGGGTCACCTACGAGCAGTACTTC.

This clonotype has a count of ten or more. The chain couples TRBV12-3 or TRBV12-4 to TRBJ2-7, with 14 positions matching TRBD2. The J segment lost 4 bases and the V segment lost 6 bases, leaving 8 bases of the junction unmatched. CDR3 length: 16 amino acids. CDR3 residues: CASSKRLAGGPYEQYF. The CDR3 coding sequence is TGTGCCAGCAGCAAGAGACTAGCGGGAGGGCCGTACGAGCAGTACTTC.

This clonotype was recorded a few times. The CDR3 sequence is CASSQSKGEQYF. The CDR3, as DNA: TGTGCCAGCAGCCAGAGCAAGGGCGAGCAGTACTTC. The rearrangement links TRBV7-9 to TRBJ2-7; no clear D. CDR1 is SEHNR, CDR2 FQNEAQ, per germline (reference sequence). CDR3 size: 12 residues. V shed 5 bases and J shed 6 bases, with 11 bases lying between them.

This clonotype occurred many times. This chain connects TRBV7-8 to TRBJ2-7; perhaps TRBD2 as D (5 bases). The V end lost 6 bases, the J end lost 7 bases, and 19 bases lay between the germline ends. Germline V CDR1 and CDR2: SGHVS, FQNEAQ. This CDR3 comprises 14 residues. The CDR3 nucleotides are TGTGCCAGCAGGAAATCGACGAGGGCTCGGGAGCAGTACTTC. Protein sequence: CASRKSTRAREQYF.

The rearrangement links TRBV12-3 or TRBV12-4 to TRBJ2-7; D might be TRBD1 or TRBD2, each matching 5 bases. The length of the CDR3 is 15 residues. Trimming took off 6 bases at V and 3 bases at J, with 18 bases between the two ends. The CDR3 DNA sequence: TGTGCCAGCAGCCCTCAAAGGGACGGTTTCTACGAGCAGTACTTC. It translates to CASSPQRDGFYEQYF.

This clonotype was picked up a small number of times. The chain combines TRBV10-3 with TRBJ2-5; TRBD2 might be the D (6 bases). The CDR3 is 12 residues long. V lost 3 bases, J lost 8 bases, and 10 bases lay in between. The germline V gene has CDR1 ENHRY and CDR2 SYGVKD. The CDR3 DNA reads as TGTGCCATCAGTGAAAAGGGAGGAACCCAGTACTTC. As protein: CAISEKGGTQYF.

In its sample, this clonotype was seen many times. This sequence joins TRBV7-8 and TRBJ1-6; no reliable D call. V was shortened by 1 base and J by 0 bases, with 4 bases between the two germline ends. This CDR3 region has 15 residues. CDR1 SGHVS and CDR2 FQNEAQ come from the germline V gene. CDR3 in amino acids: CASSLDSSYNSPLHF. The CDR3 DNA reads TGTGCCAGCAGCTTAGACAGCTCCTATAATTCACCCCTCCACTTT.

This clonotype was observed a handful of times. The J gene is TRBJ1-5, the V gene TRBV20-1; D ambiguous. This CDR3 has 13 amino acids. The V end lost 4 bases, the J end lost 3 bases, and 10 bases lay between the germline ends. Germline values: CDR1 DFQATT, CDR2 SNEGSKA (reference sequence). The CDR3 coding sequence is TGCAGTGCTACCGACATCCCCAATCAGCCCCAGCATTTT. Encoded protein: CSATDIPNQPQHF.

The CDR3 nucleotides are TGTGCCAGCAGTTCGGTGGGAGGGCACATGACCCAGTACTTC. It codes for CASSSVGGHMTQYF. The rearrangement uses TRBV28 and TRBJ2-5, with 7 bases lining up with TRBD2. V lost 4 bases and J lost 7; bases outside the gene matches: 9. This CDR3 has 14 amino acids. Per germline, CDR1 MDHEN and CDR2 SYDVKM.